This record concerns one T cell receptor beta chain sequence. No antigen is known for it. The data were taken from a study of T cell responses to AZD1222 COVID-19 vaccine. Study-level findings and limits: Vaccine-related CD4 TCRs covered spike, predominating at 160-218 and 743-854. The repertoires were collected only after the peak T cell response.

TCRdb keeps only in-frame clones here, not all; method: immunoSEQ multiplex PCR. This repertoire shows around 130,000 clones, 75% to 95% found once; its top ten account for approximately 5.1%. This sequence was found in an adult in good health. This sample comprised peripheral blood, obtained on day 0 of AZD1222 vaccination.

The CDR3 DNA is TGTGCCAGCAGGGCCGGACAGGGAGGGTACACTGAAGCTTTCTTT. This codes for CASRAGQGGYTEAFF. This chain links TRBV6-5 with TRBJ1-1; TRBD1 agrees at 8 bases. The V and J ends lost 6 bases and 3 bases, in that order; junction bases with no gene match: 9. The CDR3 extends over 15 amino acids. The germline gives CDR1 MNHEY, CDR2 SVGAGI.